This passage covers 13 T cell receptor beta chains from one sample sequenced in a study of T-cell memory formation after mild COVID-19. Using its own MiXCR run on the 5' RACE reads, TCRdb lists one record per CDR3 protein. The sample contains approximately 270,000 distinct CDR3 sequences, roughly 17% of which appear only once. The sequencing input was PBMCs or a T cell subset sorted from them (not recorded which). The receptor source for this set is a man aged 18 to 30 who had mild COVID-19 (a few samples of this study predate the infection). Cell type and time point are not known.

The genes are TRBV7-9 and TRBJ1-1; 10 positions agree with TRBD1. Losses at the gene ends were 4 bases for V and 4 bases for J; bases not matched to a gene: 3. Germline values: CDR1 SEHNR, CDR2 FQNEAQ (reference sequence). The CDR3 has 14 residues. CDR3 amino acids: CASSWGQGFTEAFF. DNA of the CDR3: TGTGCCAGCAGCTGGGGACAGGGGTTCACTGAAGCTTTCTTT.

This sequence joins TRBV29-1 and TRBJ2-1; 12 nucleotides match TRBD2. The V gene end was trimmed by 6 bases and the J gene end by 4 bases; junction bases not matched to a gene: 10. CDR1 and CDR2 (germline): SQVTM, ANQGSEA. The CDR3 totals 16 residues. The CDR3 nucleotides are TGCAGCGTCAAACCGACTAGCGGGGGCGCTTACAATGAGCAGTTCTTC. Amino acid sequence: CSVKPTSGGAYNEQFF.

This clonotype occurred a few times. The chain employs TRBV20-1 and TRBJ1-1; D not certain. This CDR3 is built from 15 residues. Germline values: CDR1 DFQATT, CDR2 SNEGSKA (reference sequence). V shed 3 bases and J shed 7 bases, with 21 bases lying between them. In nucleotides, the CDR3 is TGCAGTGCTAGGGTACCAACCACCTCAGGCGGTGAAGCTTTCTTT. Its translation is CSARVPTTSGGEAFF.

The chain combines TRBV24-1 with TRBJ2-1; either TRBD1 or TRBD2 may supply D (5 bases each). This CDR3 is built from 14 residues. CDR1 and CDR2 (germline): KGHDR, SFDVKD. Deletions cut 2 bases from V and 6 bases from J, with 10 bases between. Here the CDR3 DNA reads TGTGCCACCAGTGATTGGGGGATTTCCAATGAGCAGTTCTTC. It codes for CATSDWGISNEQFF.

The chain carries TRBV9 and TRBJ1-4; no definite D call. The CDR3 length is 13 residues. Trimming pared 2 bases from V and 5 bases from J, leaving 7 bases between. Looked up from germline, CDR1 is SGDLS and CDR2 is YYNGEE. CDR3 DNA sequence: TGTGCCAGCAGCGTCCGCCCGAATGAAAAACTGTTTTTT. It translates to CASSVRPNEKLFF.

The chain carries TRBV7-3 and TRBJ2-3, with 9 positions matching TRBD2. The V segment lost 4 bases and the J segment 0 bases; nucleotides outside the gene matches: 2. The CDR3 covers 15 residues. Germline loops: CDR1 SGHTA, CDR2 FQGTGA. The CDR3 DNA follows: TGTGCCAGCAGCTCTAGCGGGGCTAGCACAGATACGCAGTATTTT. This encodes CASSSSGASTDTQYF.

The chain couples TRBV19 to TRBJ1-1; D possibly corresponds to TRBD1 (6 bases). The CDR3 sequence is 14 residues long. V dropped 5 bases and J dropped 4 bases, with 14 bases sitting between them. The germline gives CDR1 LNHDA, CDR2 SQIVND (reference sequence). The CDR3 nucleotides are TGTGCCAGTAGTCCCACCTTAGGGGGCACTGAAGCTTTCTTT. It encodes CASSPTLGGTEAFF.

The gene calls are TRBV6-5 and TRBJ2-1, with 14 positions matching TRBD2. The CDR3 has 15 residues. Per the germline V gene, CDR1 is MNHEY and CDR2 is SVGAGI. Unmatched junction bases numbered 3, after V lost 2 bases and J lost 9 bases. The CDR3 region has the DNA TGTGCCAGCAGTTACCGGACTAGCGGGGGGAGTGAGCAGTTCTTC. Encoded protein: CASSYRTSGGSEQFF.

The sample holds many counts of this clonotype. The CDR3 DNA reads TGTGCCAGGGCCCTCGGGGCCTCCATATTGGGCAACGAGCAGTACTTC. The encoded protein is CARALGASILGNEQYF. The rearrangement joins TRBV12-3 or TRBV12-4 to TRBJ2-7; TRBD1 or TRBD2 may be the D gene (5 bases each). This CDR3 has 16 residues. V lost 9 bases and J 5 bases, leaving 26 bases between the germline ends.

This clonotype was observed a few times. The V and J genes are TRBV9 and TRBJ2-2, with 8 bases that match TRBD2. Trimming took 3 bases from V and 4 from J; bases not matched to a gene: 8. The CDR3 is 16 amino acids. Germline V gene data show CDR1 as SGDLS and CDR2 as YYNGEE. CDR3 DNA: TGTGCCAGCAGCGACCCGGGGGGGTCCGCCACCGGGGAGCTGTTTTTT. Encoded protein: CASSDPGGSATGELFF. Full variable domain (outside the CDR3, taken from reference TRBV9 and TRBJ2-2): DSGVTQTPKHLITATGQRVTLRCSPRSGDLSVYWYQQSLDQGLQFLIQYYNGEERAKGNILERFSAQQFPDLHSELNLSSLELGDSALYFCASSDPGGSATGELFFGEGSRLTVL.

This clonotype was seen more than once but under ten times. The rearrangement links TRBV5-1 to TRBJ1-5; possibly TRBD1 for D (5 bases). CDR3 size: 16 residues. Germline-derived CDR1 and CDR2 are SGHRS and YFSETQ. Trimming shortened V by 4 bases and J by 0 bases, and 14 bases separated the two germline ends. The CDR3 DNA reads TGCGCCAGCAGCGGGGGGAGGAAGGTTAGCAATCAGCCCCAGCATTTT. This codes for CASSGGRKVSNQPQHF.

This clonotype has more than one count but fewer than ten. The CDR3 loop is CAWTGGGETQYF. The DNA of the CDR3 is TGTGCCTGGACTGGGGGAGGAGAGACCCAGTACTTC. The chain links TRBV30 to TRBJ2-5, with D maybe TRBD2 (6 bases). The CDR3 length is 12 residues. CDR1 GTSNPN and CDR2 SVGIG come from the germline V gene (reference sequence). V was trimmed by 4 bases and J by 4 bases, leaving 10 bases between them.

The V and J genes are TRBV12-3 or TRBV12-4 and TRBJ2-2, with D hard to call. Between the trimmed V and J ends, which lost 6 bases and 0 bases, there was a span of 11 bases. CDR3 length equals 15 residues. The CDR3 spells CASRLGNANTGELFF. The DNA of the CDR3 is TGTGCCAGCAGGCTGGGCAACGCGAACACCGGGGAGCTGTTTTTT.